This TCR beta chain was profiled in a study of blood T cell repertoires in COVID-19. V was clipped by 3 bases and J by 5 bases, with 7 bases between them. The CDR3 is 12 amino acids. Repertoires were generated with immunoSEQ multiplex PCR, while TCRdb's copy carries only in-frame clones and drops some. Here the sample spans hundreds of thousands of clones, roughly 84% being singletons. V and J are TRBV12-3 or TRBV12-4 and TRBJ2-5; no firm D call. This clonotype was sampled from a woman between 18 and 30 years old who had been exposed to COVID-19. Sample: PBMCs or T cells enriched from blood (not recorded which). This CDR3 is CASSFIGETQYF. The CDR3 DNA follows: TGTGCCAGCAGTTTCATCGGGGAGACCCAGTACTTC.